This record looks at one T cell receptor beta chain sequence and its context. The antigen is unknown. Based on CD45RO/CCR7/CD25/CD127/CD95/CD27, CD4+ regulatory, stem cell-like memory, naive and central memory cells were sorted. This sample stems from a study of beta chain features in type 1 diabetes. Expressed TCRB transcripts were sequenced because the entire RNA isolate underwent reverse transcription. Profiling relied on immunoSEQ multiplex PCR, and the TCRdb table lists in-frame clones only, not all of them. Of 200,000 to 250,000 clones listed, approximately 10% are singletons. Trimming took off 2 bases at V and 7 bases at J, with 15 bases between the two ends. The CDR3 covers 15 residues. Germline lookup yields CDR1 MNHEY and CDR2 SMNVEV (reference sequence). Study results and caveats: The cDNA sequencing approach could over-represent high-TCR-expressing cells.

This TCR derives from a man aged 18 to 30 in good health. This chain links TRBV27 with TRBJ2-1; weak D call: TRBD2 (5 bases). Sequencing used central memory CD4+ T cells from blood. Here the CDR3 DNA reads TGTGCCAGCAGTTTAGAGGCAGGATGGGAGAATGAGCAGTTCTTC. It is translated as CASSLEAGWENEQFF.